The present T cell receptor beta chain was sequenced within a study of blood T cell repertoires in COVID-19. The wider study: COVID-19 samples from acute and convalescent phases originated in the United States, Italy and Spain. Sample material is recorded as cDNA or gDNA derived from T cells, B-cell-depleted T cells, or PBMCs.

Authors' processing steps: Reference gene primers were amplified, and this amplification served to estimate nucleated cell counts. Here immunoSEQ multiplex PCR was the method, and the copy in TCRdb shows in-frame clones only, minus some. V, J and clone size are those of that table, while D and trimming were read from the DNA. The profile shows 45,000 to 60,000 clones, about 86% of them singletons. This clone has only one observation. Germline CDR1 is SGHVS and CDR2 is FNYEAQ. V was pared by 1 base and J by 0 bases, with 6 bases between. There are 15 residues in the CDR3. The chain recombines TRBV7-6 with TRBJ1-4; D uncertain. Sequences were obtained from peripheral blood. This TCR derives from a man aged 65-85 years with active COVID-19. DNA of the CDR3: TGTGCCAGCAGCTTAGAGCCGTCAACTAATGAAAAACTGTTTTTT. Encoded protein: CASSLEPSTNEKLFF.